The sequence of this TCR beta chain was determined in a study of blood T cell repertoires in COVID-19. This table comes from immunoSEQ multiplex PCR, and its TCRdb copy is limited to in-frame clones, with some not included. This table has about 380,000 clones, roughly 87% appearing once. The V and J ends lost 1 base and 8 bases respectively, with 12 bases between them. Looked up from germline, CDR1 is SGDLS and CDR2 is YYNGEE. The CDR3 is 14 amino acids. This TCR was sampled from a woman aged 25 to 45 who had recovered from COVID-19. V is TRBV9 and J is TRBJ1-4, with D possibly being TRBD1 (6 bases). Material for sequencing was PBMCs or T cells enriched from blood (not recorded which). The CDR3 DNA reads TGTGCCAGCAGCGTACAGGGGAATTTCGAAAAACTGTTTTTT. Translated: CASSVQGNFEKLFF.